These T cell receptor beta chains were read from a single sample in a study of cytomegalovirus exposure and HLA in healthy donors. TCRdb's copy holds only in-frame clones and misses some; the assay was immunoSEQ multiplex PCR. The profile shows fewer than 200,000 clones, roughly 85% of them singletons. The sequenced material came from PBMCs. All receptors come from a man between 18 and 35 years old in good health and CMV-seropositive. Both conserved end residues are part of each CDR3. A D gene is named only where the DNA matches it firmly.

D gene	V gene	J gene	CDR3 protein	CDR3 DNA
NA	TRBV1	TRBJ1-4	CTSSFGQGNEKLFF	NA
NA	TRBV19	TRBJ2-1	CASSSSSGGLLGNEQFF	TGTGCCAGTAGTTCCAGCTCGGGGGGCCTCCTAGGAAATGAGCAGTTCTTC
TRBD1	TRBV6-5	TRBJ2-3	CASSYDRTGAGATYF	TGTGCCAGCAGTTACGATCGGACAGGGGCCGGTGCGACCTATTTT
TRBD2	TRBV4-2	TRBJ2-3	CASSQGSGDTDTQYF	TGTGCCAGCAGCCAAGGGAGCGGGGACACAGATACGCAGTATTTT
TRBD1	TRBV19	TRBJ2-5	CASSIGTGGNQETQYF	TGTGCCAGTAGTATCGGGACAGGGGGCAACCAAGAGACCCAGTACTTC
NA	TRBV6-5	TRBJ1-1	CASSSTWTEAFF	TGTGCCAGCAGTTCTACCTGGACTGAAGCTTTCTTT
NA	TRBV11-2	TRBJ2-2	CASSLMRLPNTGELFF	TGTGCCAGCAGCTTAATGAGATTACCGAACACCGGGGAGCTGTTTTTT
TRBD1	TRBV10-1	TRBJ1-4	CASSEYETGKGEKLFF	TGCGCCAGCAGTGAGTATGAGACAGGGAAAGGTGAAAAACTGTTTTTT
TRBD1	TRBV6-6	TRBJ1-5	CAASGQGKYQPQHF	TGTGCCGCTTCGGGACAGGGAAAGTATCAGCCCCAGCATTTT
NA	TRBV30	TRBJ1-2	CALGPGGAIGGYTF	TGTGCCTTGGGTCCCGGAGGGGCAATTGGTGGCTACACCTTC
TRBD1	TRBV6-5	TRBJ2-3	CASSYSRDRVADTQYF	TGTGCCAGCAGTTACTCCCGGGACAGGGTAGCAGATACGCAGTATTTT
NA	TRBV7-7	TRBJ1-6	CASSRTGNSPLHF	TGTGCTAGCAGTCGAACAGGGAATTCACCCCTCCACTTT
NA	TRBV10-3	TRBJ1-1	CAISYGGVNTEAFF	TGTGCCATCAGTTACGGCGGGGTGAACACTGAAGCTTTCTTT
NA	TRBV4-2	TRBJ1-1	CASSAWGGEAFF	TGTGCCAGCAGCGCCTGGGGGGGTGAAGCTTTCTTT